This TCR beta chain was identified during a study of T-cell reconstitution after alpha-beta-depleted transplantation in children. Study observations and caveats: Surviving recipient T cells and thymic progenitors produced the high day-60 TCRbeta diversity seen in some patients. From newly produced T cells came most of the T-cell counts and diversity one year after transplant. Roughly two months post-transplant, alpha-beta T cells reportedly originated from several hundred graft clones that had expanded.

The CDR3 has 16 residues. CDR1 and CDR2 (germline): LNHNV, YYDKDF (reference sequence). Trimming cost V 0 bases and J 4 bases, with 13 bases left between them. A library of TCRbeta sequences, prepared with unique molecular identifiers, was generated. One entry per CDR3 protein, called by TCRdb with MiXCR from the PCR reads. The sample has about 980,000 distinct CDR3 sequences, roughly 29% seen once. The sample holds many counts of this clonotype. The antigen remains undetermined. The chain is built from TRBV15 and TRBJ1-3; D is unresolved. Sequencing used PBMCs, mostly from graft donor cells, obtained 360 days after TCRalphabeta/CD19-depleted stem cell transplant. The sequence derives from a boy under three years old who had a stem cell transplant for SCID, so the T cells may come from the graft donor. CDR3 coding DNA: TGTGCCACCAGCAGAGACCTCAGCCTAGCCGGAAACACCATATATTTT. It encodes CATSRDLSLAGNTIYF.